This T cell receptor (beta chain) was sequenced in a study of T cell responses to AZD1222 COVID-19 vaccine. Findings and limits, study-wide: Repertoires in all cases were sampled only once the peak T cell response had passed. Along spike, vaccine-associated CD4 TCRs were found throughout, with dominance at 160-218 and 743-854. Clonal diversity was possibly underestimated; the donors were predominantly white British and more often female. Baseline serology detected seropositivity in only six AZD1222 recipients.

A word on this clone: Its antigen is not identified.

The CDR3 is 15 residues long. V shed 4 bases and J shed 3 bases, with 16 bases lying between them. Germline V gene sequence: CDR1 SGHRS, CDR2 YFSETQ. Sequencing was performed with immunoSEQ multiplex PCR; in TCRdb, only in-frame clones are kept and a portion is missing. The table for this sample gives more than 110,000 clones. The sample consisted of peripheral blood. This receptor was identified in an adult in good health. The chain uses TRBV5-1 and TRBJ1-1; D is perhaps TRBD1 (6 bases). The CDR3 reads CASSPPGAGDTEAFF. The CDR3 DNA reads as TGCGCCAGCAGCCCCCCGGGGGCAGGGGACACTGAAGCTTTCTTT.